This T cell receptor beta chain was retrieved from a study of graft-versus-host responses after intestinal transplantation. Study overall: Anti-thymocyte globulin served as induction for all recipients, who then took tacrolimus and steroids for about three years.

Produced via immunoSEQ multiplex PCR; TCRdb's table is partial and in-frame only. The table includes around 110,000 clones, about nine tenths detected once. Worth noting for this clone: The antigen remains undetermined.

Germline loops: CDR1 SGHRS, CDR2 YFSETQ. With 0 bases clipped from V and 3 bases from J, the junction kept 2 bases outside the gene matches. This CDR3 spans 15 amino acids. Notes on the study in general: Recipient marrow held GvH clones, some first seen in ileum or blood. Association was observed between peak circulating GvH clone levels and early post-transplant HvG declines.

The sequence was collected from a human donor who was the organ donor for an intestinal transplant. The chain is built from TRBV5-1 and TRBJ2-2; TRBD1 agrees at 7 bases. The specimen comprised unstimulated CD4+ T cells sorted from spleen or lymph node cells, sampled before transplant. This CDR3 reads CASSLAQGYTGELFF. The CDR3 DNA follows: TGCGCCAGCAGCTTGGCACAGGGGTACACCGGGGAGCTGTTTTTT.